This T cell receptor beta chain was recorded in a study of T-cell memory formation after mild COVID-19. TCRdb itself ran the 5' RACE reads through MiXCR, one entry per CDR3 protein. The data show around 300,000 distinct CDR3 sequences, roughly 8.2% seen once. Germline V gene data show CDR1 as MGHDK and CDR2 as SYGVNS. This CDR3 is 15 amino acids long. Deletions cut 4 bases from V and 5 bases from J, with 14 bases between. The V and J genes are TRBV25-1 and TRBJ1-4; weak D call: TRBD1 (6 bases). This TCR was recovered from a man in his late teens or twenties who had mild COVID-19 (a few samples of this study predate the infection). Cell type and time point are not known. Sequencing used PBMCs or a T cell subset sorted from them (not recorded which). The chain's CDR3 is CASSVHRAGNEKLFF. As DNA, the CDR3 is TGTGCCAGCAGTGTTCACAGGGCGGGAAATGAAAAACTGTTTTTT.